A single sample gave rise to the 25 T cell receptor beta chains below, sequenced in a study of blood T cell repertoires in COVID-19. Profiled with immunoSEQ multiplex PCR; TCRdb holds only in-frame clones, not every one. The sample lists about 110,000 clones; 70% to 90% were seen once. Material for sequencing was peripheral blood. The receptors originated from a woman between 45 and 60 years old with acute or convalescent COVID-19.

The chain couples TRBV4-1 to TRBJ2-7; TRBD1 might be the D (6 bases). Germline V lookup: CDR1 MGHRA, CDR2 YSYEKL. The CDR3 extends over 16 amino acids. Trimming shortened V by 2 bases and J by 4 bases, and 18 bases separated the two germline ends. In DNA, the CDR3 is TGCGCCAGCAGCCAATTCCCCAGGGGCAGAAGATACGAGCAGTACTTC. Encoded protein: CASSQFPRGRRYEQYF.

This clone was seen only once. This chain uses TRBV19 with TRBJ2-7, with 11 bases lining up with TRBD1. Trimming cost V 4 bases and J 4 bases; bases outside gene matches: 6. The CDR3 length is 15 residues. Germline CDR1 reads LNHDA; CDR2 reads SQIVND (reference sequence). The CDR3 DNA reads TGTGCCAGTAGTACATGGGACAGGGGGGATTACGAGCAGTACTTC. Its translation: CASSTWDRGDYEQYF.

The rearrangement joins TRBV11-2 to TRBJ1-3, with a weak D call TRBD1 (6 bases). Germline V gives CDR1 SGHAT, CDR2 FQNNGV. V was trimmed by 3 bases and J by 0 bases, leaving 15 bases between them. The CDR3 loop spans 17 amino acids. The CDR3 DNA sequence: TGTGCCAGCAGCTTGACAGGTACTCCCTCCTCTGGAAACACCATATATTTT. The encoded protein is CASSLTGTPSSGNTIYF.

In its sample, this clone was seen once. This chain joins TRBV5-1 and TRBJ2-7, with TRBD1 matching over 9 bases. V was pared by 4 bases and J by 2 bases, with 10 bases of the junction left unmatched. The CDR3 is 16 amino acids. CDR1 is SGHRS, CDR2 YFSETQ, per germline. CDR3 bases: TGCGCCAGCAGCGGACTGACAGGGGGATATGCCTACGAGCAGTACTTC. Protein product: CASSGLTGGYAYEQYF. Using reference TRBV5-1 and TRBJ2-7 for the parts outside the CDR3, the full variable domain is KAGVTQTPRYLIKTRGQQVTLSCSPISGHRSVSWYQQTPGQGLQFLFEYFSETQRNKGNFPGRFSGRQFSNSRSEMNVSTLELGDSALYLCASSGLTGGYAYEQYFGPGTRLTVT.

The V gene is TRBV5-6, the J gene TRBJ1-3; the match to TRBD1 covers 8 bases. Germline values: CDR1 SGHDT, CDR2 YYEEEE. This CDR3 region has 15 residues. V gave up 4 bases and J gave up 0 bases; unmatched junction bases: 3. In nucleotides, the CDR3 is TGTGCCAGCAGCCCTGACAGGGGCTCTGGAAACACCATATATTTT. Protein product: CASSPDRGSGNTIYF. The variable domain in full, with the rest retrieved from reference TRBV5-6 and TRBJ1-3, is DAGVTQSPTHLIKTRGQQVTLRCSPKSGHDTVSWYQQALGQGPQFIFQYYEEEERQRGNFPDRFSGHQFPNYSSELNVNALLLGDSALYLCASSPDRGSGNTIYFGEGSWLTVV.

CDR3 nucleotide sequence: TGTGCCATCCGGACAGGTTCGAACACCGGGGAGCTGTTTTTT. Translation: CAIRTGSNTGELFF. The V and J genes are TRBV28 and TRBJ2-2; 7 bases are a match to TRBD1. The trim removed 10 bases at V and 0 bases at J, leaving 5 bases unmatched. This CDR3 is built from 14 residues. CDR1 MDHEN and CDR2 SYDVKM come from the germline V gene.

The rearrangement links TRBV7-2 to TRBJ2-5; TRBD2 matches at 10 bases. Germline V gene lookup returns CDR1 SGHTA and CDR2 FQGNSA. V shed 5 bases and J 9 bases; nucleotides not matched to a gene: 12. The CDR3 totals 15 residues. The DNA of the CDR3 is TGTGCCAGCAGCCCGGAACTAGCGGGACTAATAGCCCAGTACTTC. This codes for CASSPELAGLIAQYF.

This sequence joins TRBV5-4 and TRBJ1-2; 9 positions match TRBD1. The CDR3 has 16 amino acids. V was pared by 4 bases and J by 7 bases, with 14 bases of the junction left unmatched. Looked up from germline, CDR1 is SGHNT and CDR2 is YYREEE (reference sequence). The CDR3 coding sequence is TGTGCCAGCAGCCCGCCGAAACAGGGGGCGCAGGGTGGCTACACCTTC. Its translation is CASSPPKQGAQGGYTF.

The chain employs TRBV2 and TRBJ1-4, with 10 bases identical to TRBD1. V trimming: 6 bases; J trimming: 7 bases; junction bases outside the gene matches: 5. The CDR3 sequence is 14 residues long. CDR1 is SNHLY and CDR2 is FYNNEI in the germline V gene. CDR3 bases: TGTGCCAGCAGCCGGACAGGGGGGATTGAAAAACTGTTTTTT. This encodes CASSRTGGIEKLFF. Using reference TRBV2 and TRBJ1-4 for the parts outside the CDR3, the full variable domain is EPEVTQTPSHQVTQMGQEVILRCVPISNHLYFYWYRQILGQKVEFLVSFYNNEISEKSEIFDDQFSVERPDGSNFTLKIRSTKLEDSAMYFCASSRTGGIEKLFFGSGTQLSVL.

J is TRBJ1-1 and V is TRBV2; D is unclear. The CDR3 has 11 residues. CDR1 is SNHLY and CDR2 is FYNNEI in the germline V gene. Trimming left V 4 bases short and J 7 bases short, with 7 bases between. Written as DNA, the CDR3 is TGTGCCAGCAGTGCAGGCGATGAAGCTTTCTTT. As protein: CASSAGDEAFF.

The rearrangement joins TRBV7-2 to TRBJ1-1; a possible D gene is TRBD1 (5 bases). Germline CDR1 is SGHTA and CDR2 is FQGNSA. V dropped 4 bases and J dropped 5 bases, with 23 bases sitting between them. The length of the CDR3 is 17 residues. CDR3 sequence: CASSSDTKTDVATEAFF. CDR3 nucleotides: TGTGCCAGCAGCTCCGATACCAAGACAGACGTCGCGACTGAAGCTTTCTTT.

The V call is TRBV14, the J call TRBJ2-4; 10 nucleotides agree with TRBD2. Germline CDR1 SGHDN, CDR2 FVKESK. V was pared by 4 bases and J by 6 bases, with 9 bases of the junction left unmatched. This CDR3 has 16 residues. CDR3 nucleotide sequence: TGTGCCAGCAGCCTCCCGGGACTAGCGCCGGGAAACATTCAGTACTTC. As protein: CASSLPGLAPGNIQYF.

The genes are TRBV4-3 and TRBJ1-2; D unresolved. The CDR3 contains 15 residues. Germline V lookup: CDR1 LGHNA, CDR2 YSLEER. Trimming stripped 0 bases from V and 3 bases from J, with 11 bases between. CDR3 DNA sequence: TGCGCCAGCAGCCAAGATTTGTCGGGAGACTATGGCTACACCTTC. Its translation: CASSQDLSGDYGYTF.

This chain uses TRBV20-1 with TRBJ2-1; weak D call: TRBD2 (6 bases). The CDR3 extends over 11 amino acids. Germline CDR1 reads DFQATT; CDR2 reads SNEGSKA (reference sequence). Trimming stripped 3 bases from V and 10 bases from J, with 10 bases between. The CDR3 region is CSASWRGEQFF. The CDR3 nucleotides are TGCAGTGCTAGCTGGAGGGGCGAGCAGTTCTTC.

DNA for the CDR3: TGTGCCAGCAGCCCAGACAGGGGGCCGGATACGCAGTATTTT. This gives the protein CASSPDRGPDTQYF. The chain combines TRBV7-9 with TRBJ2-3, with 10 bases lining up with TRBD1. Germline lookup yields CDR1 SEHNR and CDR2 FQNEAQ (reference sequence). The J segment lost 6 bases and the V segment lost 5 bases, leaving 5 bases of the junction unmatched. This CDR3 has 14 residues.

This CDR3 is CASMNTEAFF. CDR3 coding DNA: TGTGCTTCTATGAACACTGAAGCTTTCTTT. The V call is TRBV28, the J call TRBJ1-1; D call uncertain. Germline CDR1 is MDHEN and CDR2 is SYDVKM. The CDR3 has 10 residues.

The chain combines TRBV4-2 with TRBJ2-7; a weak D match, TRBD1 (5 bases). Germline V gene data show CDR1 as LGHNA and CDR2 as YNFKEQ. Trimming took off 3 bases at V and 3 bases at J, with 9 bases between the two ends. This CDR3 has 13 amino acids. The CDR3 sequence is CASSQRQLYEQYF. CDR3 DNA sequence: TGTGCCAGCAGCCAGAGACAGCTCTACGAGCAGTACTTC.

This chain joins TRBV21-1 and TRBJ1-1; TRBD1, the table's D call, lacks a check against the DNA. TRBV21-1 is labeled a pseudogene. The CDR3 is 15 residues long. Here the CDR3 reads CASSKHHRGRTEAFF. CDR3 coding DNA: TGTGCCAGCAGCAAACATCATAGGGGAAGGACTGAAGCTTTCTTT.

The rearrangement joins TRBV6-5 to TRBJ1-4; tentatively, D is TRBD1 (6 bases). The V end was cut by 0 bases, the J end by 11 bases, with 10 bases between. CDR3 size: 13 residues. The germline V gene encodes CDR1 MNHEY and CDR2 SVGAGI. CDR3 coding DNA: TGTGCCAGCAGTTACTCAATGCAGGGGAAACTGTTTTTT. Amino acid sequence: CASSYSMQGKLFF.

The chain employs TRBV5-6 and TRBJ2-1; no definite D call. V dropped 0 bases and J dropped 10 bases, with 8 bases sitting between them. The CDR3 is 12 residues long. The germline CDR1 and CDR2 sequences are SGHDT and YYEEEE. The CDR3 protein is CASSLARLEQFF. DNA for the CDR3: TGTGCCAGCAGCTTGGCCAGGTTGGAGCAGTTCTTC.

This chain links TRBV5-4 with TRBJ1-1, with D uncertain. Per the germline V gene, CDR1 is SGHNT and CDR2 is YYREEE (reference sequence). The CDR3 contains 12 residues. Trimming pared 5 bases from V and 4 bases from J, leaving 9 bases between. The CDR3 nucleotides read TGTGCCAGCAGTCAGCGGGGCACTGAAGCTTTCTTT. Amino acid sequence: CASSQRGTEAFF.

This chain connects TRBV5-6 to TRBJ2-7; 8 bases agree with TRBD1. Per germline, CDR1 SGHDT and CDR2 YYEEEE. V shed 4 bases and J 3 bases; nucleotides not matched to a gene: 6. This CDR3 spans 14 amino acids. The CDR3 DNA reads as TGTGCCAGCAGCCACTCTACAGGGGGCTACGAGCAGTACTTC. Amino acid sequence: CASSHSTGGYEQYF.

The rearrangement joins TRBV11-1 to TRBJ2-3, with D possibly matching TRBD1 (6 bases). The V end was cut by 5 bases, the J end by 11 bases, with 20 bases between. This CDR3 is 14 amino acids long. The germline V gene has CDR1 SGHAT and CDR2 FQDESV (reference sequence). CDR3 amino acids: CASSQWDTAVGQYF. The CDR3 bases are TGTGCCAGCAGCCAGTGGGACACGGCAGTTGGGCAGTATTTT.

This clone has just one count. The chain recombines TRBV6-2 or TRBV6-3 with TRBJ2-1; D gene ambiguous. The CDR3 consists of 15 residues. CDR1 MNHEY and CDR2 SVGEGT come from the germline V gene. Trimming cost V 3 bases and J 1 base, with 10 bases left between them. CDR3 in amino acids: CASSYNSDSYNEQFF. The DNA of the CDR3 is TGTGCCAGCAGTTATAATAGTGATTCCTACAATGAGCAGTTCTTC.

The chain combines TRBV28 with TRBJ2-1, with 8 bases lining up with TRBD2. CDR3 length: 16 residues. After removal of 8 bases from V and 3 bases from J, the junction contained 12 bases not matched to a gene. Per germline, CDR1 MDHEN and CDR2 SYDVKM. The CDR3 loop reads CASGAIGTRGYNEQFF. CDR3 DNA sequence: TGTGCCAGCGGAGCCATCGGGACTAGAGGCTACAATGAGCAGTTCTTC.